These 26 T cell receptor beta chains share one sample of origin, sequenced in a study of prognosis after radiotherapy for stage I lung cancer. The authors amplified TCR beta CDR3 from genomic DNA using two-round multiplex PCR. Round-one PCR had primers specific to each TRBV and TRBJ gene. TCRdb ran MiXCR on the multiplex PCR reads and lists one entry per CDR3 protein. There are 30,000 to 35,000 distinct CDR3 sequences in the sample; under 60% occur only once, and about 15% lies in the top ten. The sample in question was PBMCs, obtained before or after stereotactic body radiation therapy (not recorded which). The receptors were sampled from a donor of 50 years or more with non-small cell lung cancer.

With respect to this clonotype: A read error is the likely source, as a far larger clone sits one nucleotide away. This chain joins TRBV6-1 and TRBJ1-6; TRBD1 matches 9 bases. This CDR3 is built from 14 residues. Per the germline V gene, CDR1 is MNHNS and CDR2 is SASEGT. In nucleotides, the CDR3 is TGTGCCAGCAGTTACAGGGGGCGAAATTCACCCCTCCAATTT. Translating gives CASSYRGRNSPLQF.

This clonotype was recorded many times. This chain uses TRBV7-6 with TRBJ2-1; D unresolved. Per the germline V gene, CDR1 is SGHVS and CDR2 is FNYEAQ. This CDR3 region has 16 residues. Deletions cut 0 bases from V and 4 bases from J, with 13 bases between. CDR3 protein: CASSLAVPAAYNEQFF. In DNA form, the CDR3 reads TGTGCCAGCAGCTTAGCCGTTCCGGCAGCATACAATGAGCAGTTCTTC. Filled out from reference TRBV7-6 and TRBJ2-1, the complete variable domain reads GAGVSQSPRYKVTKRGQDVALRCDPISGHVSLYWYRQALGQGPEFLTYFNYEAQQDKSGLPNDRFSAERPEGSISTLTIQRTEQRDSAMYRCASSLAVPAAYNEQFFGPGTRLTVL.

The V gene is TRBV6-1, the J gene TRBJ1-2; 7 bases match TRBD1. The junction had 7 bases not matched to a gene; V was cut back by 7 bases and J by 5 bases. The CDR3 loop spans 13 amino acids. The germline gives CDR1 MNHNS, CDR2 SASEGT. The CDR3: CASIKPGQYGYTF. In DNA, the CDR3 is TGTGCCAGCATTAAACCGGGACAGTATGGCTACACCTTC.

Worth noting for this clonotype: This may be a read error: a much more frequent sequence differs by one nucleotide. The chain combines TRBV6-2 or TRBV6-3 with TRBJ2-1; D is possibly TRBD1 (7 bases). Germline V gene sequence: CDR1 MNHEY, CDR2 SVGEGT. Trimming shortened V by 10 bases and J by 4 bases, and 14 bases separated the two germline ends. The CDR3 contains 13 residues. Here the CDR3 reads CATMQGGYNEQFF. The CDR3 coding sequence is TGTGCCACCATGCAGGGGGGTTACAATGAGCAGTTCTTC.

This chain uses TRBV19 with TRBJ1-2; D ambiguous. This CDR3 is 15 amino acids long. Trimming removed 2 bases at V and 7 bases at J, with 17 bases between. Per germline, CDR1 LNHDA and CDR2 SQIVND (reference sequence). CDR3 loop: CASSIRWGLWIGYTF. The CDR3 region has the DNA TGTGCCAGTAGTATAAGATGGGGTCTCTGGATTGGCTACACCTTC.

This clonotype was detected ten times or more. The chain uses TRBV5-1 and TRBJ2-2; D might be TRBD1 or TRBD2, each matching 5 bases. Trimming pared 4 bases from V and 8 bases from J, leaving 9 bases between. The CDR3 covers 12 residues. Looked up from germline, CDR1 is SGHRS and CDR2 is YFSETQ. CDR3 bases: TGCGCCAGCAGCCGGGACGGGGGGGAGCTGTTTTTT. Translating gives CASSRDGGELFF.

Note on this clonotype: The likely explanation is a read error, given a far larger clone one base away. The chain employs TRBV6-4 and TRBJ2-2; TRBD1 might be the D (6 bases). Trimming pared 5 bases from V and 2 bases from J, leaving 12 bases between. Germline CDR1 is MRHNA and CDR2 is SNTAGT. This CDR3 is 15 amino acids long. CDR3 coding DNA: TGTGCCAGCAGTAGAGACAGGCTAAACACCGGGGAGCTGTTTTTT. It codes for CASSRDRLNTGELFF.

At least ten counts were recorded for this clonotype. The V and J genes are TRBV6-1 and TRBJ1-2; 7 bases are a match to TRBD1. The V segment lost 6 bases and the J segment 5 bases; nucleotides outside the gene matches: 6. This CDR3 is 13 amino acids long. Germline lookup yields CDR1 MNHNS and CDR2 SASEGT. CDR3 sequence: CASRLTGDYGYTF. The CDR3 region has the DNA TGTGCCAGCAGGCTAACAGGGGATTATGGCTACACCTTC.

This chain connects TRBV6-1 to TRBJ2-5; D gene ambiguous. V was shortened by 6 bases and J by 7 bases, with 12 bases between the two germline ends. The CDR3 has 12 amino acids. Germline values: CDR1 MNHNS, CDR2 SASEGT. The CDR3 region is CASSPRAGTQYF. As DNA, the CDR3 is TGTGCCAGCAGCCCCCGCGCTGGGACCCAGTACTTC.

The chain joins TRBV7-3 to TRBJ2-3; D is undetermined. CDR3 length: 14 residues. Trimming pared 5 bases from V and 6 bases from J, leaving 15 bases between. Germline CDR1 SGHTA, CDR2 FQGTGA. CDR3 bases: TGTGCCAGCAGCAGCAACTCGCTGAGGGATACGCAGTATTTT. Residues: CASSSNSLRDTQYF.

J is TRBJ1-5 and V is TRBV19, with D perhaps TRBD1 (6 bases). Deletions cut 1 base from V and 1 base from J, with 8 bases between. Germline loops: CDR1 LNHDA, CDR2 SQIVND (reference sequence). The CDR3 totals 15 residues. DNA for the CDR3: TGTGCCAGTAGTATAGGACAGGCCAGCAATCAGCCCCAGCATTTT. This sequence encodes CASSIGQASNQPQHF.

A remark on this clonotype: At one of its ends the junction is not consistent with the germline gene, which may arise from a read error. The gene calls are TRBV6-1 and TRBJ2-2; D is unclear. The CDR3 extends over 17 amino acids. Germline assignment: CDR1 MNHNS and CDR2 SASEGT. The CDR3 loop is CASRTTRSVWNTGELFF. CDR3 sequence (DNA): TGTGCCAGCAGAACCACTCGTTCGGTGTGGAACACCGGTGAGCTGTTTTTT.

The chain links TRBV7-2 to TRBJ2-7; D call uncertain. The CDR3 is made up of 16 amino acids. Germline CDR1 reads SGHTA; CDR2 reads FQGNSA. V lost 4 bases and J lost 3, with 19 bases in between. CDR3 nucleotide sequence: TGTGCCAGCAGCTCAGGCCGGGCCCCAAACAACTACGAGCAGTACTTC. The encoded protein is CASSSGRAPNNYEQYF.

This chain connects TRBV7-3 to TRBJ2-3; the D gene is possibly TRBD1 (7 bases). This CDR3 is 12 amino acids long. The germline gives CDR1 SGHTA, CDR2 FQGTGA. Between the trimmed V and J ends, which lost 7 bases and 7 bases, there was a span of 12 bases. CDR3 protein: CASISGGYTQYF. The CDR3 DNA reads as TGTGCCAGCATCTCAGGGGGGTATACGCAGTATTTT.

About this clonotype itself: The junction differs from germline at one of its ends, possibly a read error. V is TRBV15 and J is TRBJ2-7, with unresolved D. The CDR3 sequence is 13 residues long. Germline values: CDR1 LNHNV, CDR2 YYDKDF (reference sequence). CDR3: CATSRDSSYEHYF. For the CDR3, the DNA is TGTGCCACCAGCAGAGACTCCTCCTACGAGCATTACTTC. Full variable domain (rest looked up from reference TRBV15 and TRBJ2-7): DAMVIQNPRYQVTQFGKPVTLSCSQTLNHNVMYWYQQKSSQAPKLLFHYYDKDFNNEADTPDNFQSRRPNTSFCFLDIRSPGLGDTAMYLCATSRDSSYEHYFGPGTRLTVT.

This clonotype was found many times. The rearrangement joins TRBV2 to TRBJ2-2; 7 positions match TRBD2. The CDR3 length is 14 residues. CDR1 and CDR2 (germline): SNHLY, FYNNEI. V trimming: 4 bases; J trimming: 4 bases; junction bases outside the gene matches: 3. CDR3 loop: CASSAAGSTGELFF. CDR3 coding DNA: TGTGCCAGCAGTGCAGCGGGAAGCACCGGGGAGCTGTTTTTT.

To note about this clonotype: This likely came from a read error, as a far larger clone is one base away. This chain joins TRBV7-9 and TRBJ1-2, with D possibly matching TRBD1 (5 bases). This CDR3 region has 12 residues. CDR1 SEHNR and CDR2 FQNEAQ come from the germline V gene (reference sequence). The CDR3 loop reads CAGSSTGYGYTF. In DNA form, the CDR3 reads TGTGCCGGCAGCTCAACAGGCTATGGCTACACCTTC. The whole variable domain, remainder taken from reference TRBV7-9 and TRBJ1-2, is DTGVSQNPRHKITKRGQNVTFRCDPISEHNRLYWYRQTLGQGPEFLTYFQNEAQLEKSRLLSDRFSAERPKGSFSTLEIQRTEQGDSAMYLCAGSSTGYGYTFGSGTRLTVV.

This clonotype was seen repeatedly, ten times or more. CDR3 sequence (DNA): TGTGCCAGCAGTTTCTATGGGAACACTGAAGCTTTCTTT. It translates to CASSFYGNTEAFF. The V gene is TRBV12-3 or TRBV12-4, the J gene TRBJ1-1; unclear D gene. Trimming took 3 bases from V and 1 from J, leaving 6 bases between them. CDR3 length: 13 amino acids.

The count of this clonotype is one. One end of the junction varies from germline; a read error may be responsible. The rearrangement uses TRBV7-8 and TRBJ2-7; a weak D match, TRBD2 (5 bases). CDR1 is SGHVS, CDR2 FQNEAQ, per germline. CDR3 length equals 14 residues. The CDR3 DNA reads TGTGCCAGCAGTTTAGAAGTCGGGGAGTACGAGCAGTACTTC. Translation: CASSLEVGEYEQYF. Full variable domain (outside the CDR3, taken from reference TRBV7-8 and TRBJ2-7): GAGVSQSPRYKVAKRGQDVALRCDPISGHVSLFWYQQALGQGPEFLTYFQNEAQLDKSGLPSDRFFAERPEGSVSTLKIQRTQQEDSAVYLCASSLEVGEYEQYFGPGTRLTVT.

Ten or more counts support this clonotype. The rearrangement uses TRBV20-1 and TRBJ2-2; the match to TRBD2 covers 9 bases. Trimming at V came to 7 bases and at J to 7 bases, leaving 25 bases not matched to a gene. The CDR3 totals 19 residues. Germline V gives CDR1 DFQATT, CDR2 SNEGSKA (reference sequence). This CDR3 reads CSVTGPVALAGGAGGELFF. The CDR3 bases are TGCAGTGTCACCGGACCAGTAGCACTAGCGGGTGGGGCCGGCGGGGAGCTGTTTTTT.

The V gene is TRBV19, the J gene TRBJ2-7, with D possibly matching TRBD2 (6 bases). From germline, CDR1 is LNHDA and CDR2 SQIVND (reference sequence). The CDR3 is 13 residues long. With 1 base removed from V and 10 bases from J, the gap between germline ends came to 14 bases. CDR3 region: CASSIGLDCDQYF. The DNA for the CDR3 is TGTGCCAGTAGTATAGGACTAGATTGCGATCAGTACTTC.

The rearrangement joins TRBV12-3 or TRBV12-4 to TRBJ1-1, with D perhaps matching TRBD1 (5 bases). The CDR3 covers 16 residues. Trimming removed 5 bases at V and 5 bases at J, with 21 bases between. The CDR3 nucleotides read TGTGCCAGCAGTCTTTCTTTACAGGTTGTCAAGACTGAAGCTTTCTTT. Protein sequence: CASSLSLQVVKTEAFF.

To note about this clonotype: A much larger clone lies one base from this, so it may be a read error. The chain links TRBV5-1 to TRBJ2-1; a possible D gene is TRBD1 (7 bases). The CDR3 is made up of 13 amino acids. Germline CDR1 SGHRS, CDR2 YFSETQ. Trimming stripped 6 bases from V and 8 bases from J, with 15 bases between. The chain's CDR3 is CASIPRGVDEQFF. For the CDR3, the DNA is TGCGCCAGCATCCCCAGGGGGGTCGATGAGCAGTTCTTC.

J is TRBJ1-4 and V is TRBV4-2; D uncertain. The CDR3 contains 12 residues. The V end lost 4 bases, the J end lost 7 bases, and 7 bases lay between the germline ends. Germline CDR1 and CDR2: LGHNA and YNFKEQ. DNA for the CDR3: TGTGCCAGCAGCCCACTCGGTGAAAAACTGTTTTTT. Its protein product is CASSPLGEKLFF.

By share, this clonotype counts as medium-sized. This chain links TRBV12-3 or TRBV12-4 with TRBJ2-7, with D maybe TRBD1 (6 bases). The ends were cut back, 4 bases at V and 7 bases at J, with 14 bases in the middle. The CDR3 is 13 residues long. CDR3 in amino acids: CASSSGQPMEQYF. The DNA for the CDR3 is TGTGCCAGCAGTTCGGGACAACCAATGGAGCAGTACTTC.

The sample holds many counts of this clonotype. The CDR3 region is CASSPPGPRLAGGPPGELFF. CDR3 in DNA: TGCGCCAGCAGCCCCCCGGGACCGAGACTAGCGGGAGGGCCCCCCGGGGAGCTGTTTTTT. This chain joins TRBV4-1 and TRBJ2-2; TRBD2 agrees at 14 bases. J lost 6 bases, V lost 4 bases, and 16 bases had no gene match. The CDR3 runs to 20 residues. The germline CDR1 and CDR2 sequences are MGHRA and YSYEKL.